This is a list of T cell receptor beta chains from one sample in a study of cytomegalovirus exposure and HLA in healthy donors. The assay was immunoSEQ multiplex PCR, and TCRdb's table has in-frame clones only and misses some. This sample has some 120,000 clones, with 80% found just once. The sequenced material came from PBMCs. These receptors all stem from a male donor in good health and CMV-seronegative. Both conserved end residues are part of each CDR3. The D gene is left open where the match is weak. For some rows the clone size is stated as once, few or many, or as a class when expanded; others skip it.

V gene	clone size	D gene	J gene	CDR3 protein	CDR3 DNA
TRBV5-1	.	.	TRBJ2-3	CASSLVSDTQYF	TGCGCCAGCAGCTTGGTCTCAGATACGCAGTATTTT
TRBV30	.	.	TRBJ1-2	CAWSVVGSGGYTF	TGTGCCTGGAGTGTTGTGGGGAGTGGTGGCTACACCTTC
TRBV6-5	.	.	TRBJ1-6	CASSYLEGSPLHF	TGTGCCAGCAGTTACCTCGAGGGTTCACCCCTCCACTTT
TRBV6-6	.	.	TRBJ1-2	CASSWGHPSPVGYTF	TGTGCCAGCAGTTGGGGACACCCCTCACCCGTCGGCTACACCTTC
TRBV10-3	.	.	TRBJ2-2	CAISEAGNTGELFF	TGTGCCATCAGTGAGGCAGGGAACACCGGGGAGCTGTTTTTT
TRBV7-9	.	TRBD1	TRBJ1-1	CASSKRQGRNTEAFF	TGTGCCAGCAGCAAACGACAGGGGAGGAACACTGAAGCTTTCTTT
TRBV9	.	TRBD1	TRBJ1-3	CASSVGQGLGNTIYF	TGTGCCAGCAGCGTAGGACAGGGGCTTGGAAACACCATATATTTT
TRBV9	.	TRBD1	TRBJ1-2	CASSPRGTGGGYTF	TGTGCCAGCAGCCCCCGAGGGACAGGGGGCGGCTACACCTTC
TRBV19	.	.	TRBJ1-1	CASSTYSRPAFF	TGTGCCAGTAGTACGTACTCCCGTCCAGCTTTCTTT
TRBV27	.	.	TRBJ1-1	CASSIGGIGTEAFF	TGTGCCAGCAGTATCGGGGGGATAGGGACTGAAGCTTTCTTT
TRBV6-4	.	TRBD2	TRBJ2-2	CASSDIAGLGTGELFF	TGTGCCAGCAGTGACATAGCGGGACTGGGCACCGGGGAGCTGTTTTTT
TRBV14	few	TRBD1	TRBJ1-1	CASSRNTGVGNTEAFF	TGTGCCAGCAGCCGAAACACAGGGGTCGGGAACACTGAAGCTTTCTTT
TRBV5-8	.	.	TRBJ1-5	CASSFLKQPQHF	TGTGCCAGCAGCTTTTTAAAACAGCCCCAGCATTTT
TRBV7-2	.	TRBD1	TRBJ2-7	CASSQPGQGAAYEQYF	TGTGCCAGCAGCCAGCCTGGGCAGGGGGCCGCCTACGAGCAGTACTTC
TRBV6-6	.	TRBD1	TRBJ2-1	CASSYSKKGATNEQFF	TGTGCCAGCAGTTACTCGAAGAAGGGGGCTACGAATGAGCAGTTCTTC
TRBV11-3	.	.	TRBJ2-3	CASSLFRGHEKDTQYF	TGTGCCAGCAGCTTATTCAGGGGCCACGAGAAAGATACGCAGTATTTT
TRBV7-2	.	.	TRBJ1-6	CASSLKAGNSPLHF	TGTGCCAGCAGCTTAAAGGCAGGGAATTCACCCCTCCACTTT
TRBV7-3	.	.	TRBJ2-7	CASSPGGSPGEQYF	TGTGCCAGCAGCCCCGGTGGGAGCCCCGGCGAGCAGTACTTC
TRBV29-1	.	.	TRBJ1-5	CSVGVGAGQPQHF	TGCAGCGTTGGGGTGGGAGCGGGTCAGCCCCAGCATTTT
TRBV9	.	.	TRBJ2-1	CASSVEEYNEQFF	TGTGCCAGCAGCGTAGAAGAGTACAATGAGCAGTTCTTC
TRBV10-1	few	TRBD2	TRBJ2-3	CASSGKREERPRKPDTQYF	TGCGCCAGCAGTGGAAAGCGGGAGGAACGGCCACGGAAGCCAGATACGCAGTATTTT
TRBV10-3	.	.	TRBJ1-2	CASRDSRGYTF	TGTGCCAGCCGGGACTCTCGAGGCTACACCTTC
TRBV5-6	few	TRBD1	TRBJ1-2	CASSLKTGDFGYTF	TGTGCCAGCAGCCTAAAGACAGGGGATTTTGGCTACACCTTC
TRBV11-2	.	.	TRBJ1-5	CASSKQGQPQHF	TGTGCCAGCAGCAAACAGGGCCAGCCCCAGCATTTT
TRBV19	.	.	TRBJ1-2	CASKAGSGNYGYTF	TGTGCCAGTAAGGCGGGGAGCGGAAACTATGGCTACACCTTC
TRBV7-2	.	TRBD1	TRBJ1-2	CASSLGQGYGYTF	TGTGCCAGCAGCTTAGGACAGGGCTATGGCTACACCTTC
TRBV5-1	.	.	TRBJ2-7	CASSLSVRGSEGEQYF	TGCGCCAGCAGCTTGTCAGTCCGGGGCTCGGAGGGCGAGCAGTACTTC
TRBV5-1	.	.	TRBJ2-6	CASSEGLTPGANGLTF	TGCGCCAGCAGCGAGGGACTGACCCCTGGGGCCAACGGCCTGACTTTC
TRBV7-9	.	.	TRBJ2-1	CASSFPTGEYEQFF	TGTGCCAGCAGCTTCCCCACGGGGGAGTATGAGCAGTTCTTC
TRBV5-1	once	.	TRBJ2-1	CASSLGWTTNNEQFF	TGCGCCAGCAGCTTGGGTTGGACTACCAACAATGAGCAGTTCTTC
TRBV12-5	.	TRBD1	TRBJ1-1	CASGLGTGRDTEAFF	TGTGCTAGTGGTTTGGGGACAGGGAGAGACACTGAAGCTTTCTTT
TRBV2	once	TRBD2	TRBJ2-5	CADATSGFQETQYF	TGTGCCGATGCGACTAGCGGGTTTCAAGAGACCCAGTACTTC
TRBV7-8	.	.	TRBJ1-2	CASRPGSGDYGYTF	TGTGCCAGCAGACCGGGTTCCGGGGACTATGGCTACACCTTC
TRBV5-1	once	.	TRBJ1-1	CASSLDWQPGFSMNTEAFF	TGCGCCAGCAGCTTGGATTGGCAACCTGGATTTAGCATGAACACTGAAGCTTTCTTT
TRBV5-4	once	.	TRBJ2-1	CASSSGDEQFF	TGTGCCAGCAGCTCAGGGGATGAGCAGTTCTTC
TRBV5-6	.	.	TRBJ2-6	CASSARRDGANGLTF	TGTGCCAGCAGCGCGCGGCGGGATGGGGCCAACGGCCTGACTTTC
TRBV7-8	.	TRBD1	TRBJ1-2	CASSYNRGPSYGYTF	TGTGCCAGCAGCTATAACAGGGGGCCTTCCTATGGCTACACCTTC
TRBV4-3	.	.	TRBJ2-6	CASSQGFISGANGLTF	TGCGCCAGCAGCCAGGGGTTTATCTCTGGGGCCAACGGCCTGACTTTC
TRBV7-9	.	.	TRBJ1-4	CASSAETNRAWLFF	TGTGCCAGCAGCGCCGAAACGAACAGGGCATGGCTGTTTTTT
TRBV7-9	.	.	TRBJ2-5	CASSFSGVSPEEQYF	TGTGCCAGCAGCTTCTCGGGAGTTTCCCCTGAAGAGCAGTACTTC
TRBV28	few	.	TRBJ2-6	CASSSDRHSGANGLTF	TGTGCCAGCAGTAGCGACAGGCACTCTGGGGCCAACGGCCTGACTTTC
TRBV10-2	few	TRBD2	TRBJ2-7	CASSESTGGRRNEQYF	TGCGCCAGCAGTGAGTCGACAGGCGGGAGGAGAAACGAGCAGTACTTC
TRBV27	.	TRBD1	TRBJ1-3	CASSPRGQGAGNTIYF	TGTGCCAGCAGTCCCAGGGGACAGGGGGCTGGAAACACCATATATTTT
TRBV30	.	TRBD1	TRBJ1-2	CAWSETWGQGAFYGYTF	TGTGCCTGGAGTGAGACGTGGGGACAGGGGGCCTTCTATGGCTACACCTTC